Presented here are 4 T cell receptor beta chains from one specimen sequenced in a study of CXCR3-negative and CXCR3-positive naive CD8 T cells. UMI-labeled 5' RACE yielded the TRB cDNA libraries. TCRdb reprocessed the 5' RACE reads and reports one entry per CDR3 protein, with no DNA. The listing contains over 35,000 distinct CDR3 sequences. The material sequenced was naive CXCR3- CD8+ T cells from blood. Subset reported: CD45RO-CCR7+CD27+CD95- naive CD8+ T cells lacking CXCR3 (TNR3-). The receptors stem from a human donor in good health. Some clones in this sample may be carry-over from other donors' samples.

The J gene is TRBJ2-5, the V gene TRBV28. Germline loops: CDR1 MDHEN, CDR2 SYDVKM. The CDR3 is 16 amino acids. The CDR3 region is CASSDIVSTPSETQYF.

The chain recombines TRBV2 with TRBJ1-4; TCRdb gives TRBD1 as the D gene, but with no DNA this cannot be confirmed. The CDR3 consists of 14 residues. Germline V lookup: CDR1 SNHLY, CDR2 FYNNEI. This CDR3 reads CASSWGQVREKLFF.

V gene TRBV3-1 combines with J gene TRBJ1-6. Germline V gene sequence: CDR1 LGHDT, CDR2 YNNKEL (reference sequence). CDR3 size: 15 residues. This chain's CDR3 is CASSRLEPFGSPLHF.

The chain's CDR3 is CATSDLSSGDNEQFF. The chain uses TRBV24-1 and TRBJ2-1; with no DNA, the TCRdb D assignment of TRBD2 cannot be verified. The CDR3 extends over 15 amino acids. Per germline, CDR1 KGHDR and CDR2 SFDVKD.